This passage covers 24 T cell receptor beta chains from one sample sequenced in a study of beta chain features in type 1 diabetes. Overall study findings and caveats: Shorter TCRB CDR3s, moderately but significantly so, marked every one of the four CD4+ subsets in Type 1 diabetes patients.

Expressed TCRB transcripts were sequenced, since all the RNA that had been isolated was reverse transcribed. The table came from immunoSEQ multiplex PCR; TCRdb's copy has only in-frame clones and leaves some out. This repertoire shows some 350,000 clones, 8% to 10% found once; its top ten account for 0.6%. Their cognate antigens are unknown. Specimen: central memory CD4+ T cells from blood. Receptors originate from a man in his thirties or forties with type 1 diabetes.

A remark on this clone: This CDR3 is also generated by other DNA sequences in the sample. The genes are TRBV19 and TRBJ2-7; unclear D gene. Germline-derived CDR1 and CDR2 are LNHDA and SQIVND (reference sequence). The CDR3 is 11 amino acids. Trimming took 10 bases from V and 1 from J, leaving 8 bases between them. CDR3 sequence reads: CATLGSYEQYF. The CDR3 DNA reads TGTGCCACCCTTGGGTCCTACGAGCAGTACTTC.

This clone occurred a few times. The gene calls are TRBV5-4 and TRBJ2-7; 10 bases match TRBD2. This CDR3 comprises 14 residues. V lost 2 bases to trimming and J lost 7 bases; unmatched junction nucleotides: 6. CDR1 and CDR2 (germline): SGHNT, YYREEE (reference sequence). The CDR3 spells CASSFASGSKEQYF. CDR3 sequence (DNA): TGTGCCAGCAGCTTCGCTAGCGGGAGTAAAGAGCAGTACTTC.

The chain couples TRBV29-1 to TRBJ1-4, with D tentatively TRBD1 (6 bases). Germline V lookup: CDR1 SQVTM, CDR2 ANQGSEA. V was trimmed by 4 bases and J by 4 bases, leaving 22 bases between them. CDR3 length: 17 residues. The CDR3 spells CSVVGRGLGRYNEKLFF. The CDR3 DNA follows: TGCAGCGTTGTCGGCAGGGGACTAGGGAGATATAATGAAAAACTGTTTTTT.

The rearrangement uses TRBV29-1 and TRBJ1-2; D is unclear. With 7 bases removed from V and 4 bases from J, the gap between germline ends came to 13 bases. CDR1 and CDR2 from the germline V gene are SQVTM and ANQGSEA. The CDR3 runs 12 residues. The CDR3 sequence is CSASPDTYGYTF. The DNA of the CDR3 is TGCAGCGCTTCTCCAGACACCTATGGCTACACCTTC.

The chain is built from TRBV4-3 and TRBJ2-2; D is unresolved. The CDR3 is 15 residues long. Germline V gene data show CDR1 as LGHNA and CDR2 as YSLEER. Deletions cut 0 bases from V and 2 bases from J, with 7 bases between. The chain's CDR3 is CASSQDLSNTGELFF. CDR3 DNA: TGCGCCAGCAGCCAAGATCTTTCCAACACCGGGGAGCTGTTTTTT.

Points on this clone: One end of the junction is discordant with germline, which a read error may explain. Other DNA sequences in the sample encode the same CDR3. This chain uses TRBV28 with TRBJ2-7; D gene unclear. Germline CDR1 MDHEN, CDR2 SYDVKM. CDR3 length: 12 amino acids. The CDR3 region is CASSFGSYEQYF. CDR3 DNA sequence: TGTGCCAGCAGTTTCGGGTCCTACGAGCAGTATTTC.

The chain carries TRBV6-6 and TRBJ2-7, with 7 bases that match TRBD1. Trimming took 6 bases from V and 4 from J; bases not matched to a gene: 15. CDR3 length: 16 residues. Germline lookup yields CDR1 MNHNY and CDR2 SVGAGI (reference sequence). DNA for the CDR3: TGTGCCAGCAGGGGCATGAACTCGGGACAGAAGTACGAGCAGTACTTC. Protein product: CASRGMNSGQKYEQYF.

The V and J genes are TRBV28 and TRBJ2-7; 7 bases map to TRBD2. The germline V gene encodes CDR1 MDHEN and CDR2 SYDVKM. The CDR3 is made up of 15 amino acids. J lost 5 bases, V lost 5 bases, and 12 bases had no gene match. The CDR3 here is CASSPPPGGRNEQYF. The CDR3 nucleotides read TGTGCCAGCAGTCCTCCCCCGGGGGGACGGAACGAGCAGTACTTC.

This clone was seen only a few times. V usage is TRBV12-5 and J usage is TRBJ2-7, with D possibly being TRBD1 (6 bases). Germline loops: CDR1 LGHNT, CDR2 FRNRAP. The CDR3 totals 12 residues. V dropped 4 bases and J dropped 5 bases, with 9 bases sitting between them. The CDR3 loop is CASGYRDNEQYF. The CDR3 DNA reads TGTGCTAGTGGTTACAGGGACAACGAGCAGTACTTC.

This clone was observed a few times. The chain recombines TRBV6-5 with TRBJ2-2; 7 bases agree with TRBD2. The CDR3 is 14 residues long. Germline V lookup: CDR1 MNHEY, CDR2 SVGAGI. The J segment lost 4 bases and the V segment lost 7 bases, leaving 6 bases of the junction unmatched. CDR3 coding DNA: TGTGCCAGCAATGGCGGGAGTTCCACCGGGGAGCTGTTTTTT. Amino acid sequence: CASNGGSSTGELFF.

This clone was seen many times. The rearrangement uses TRBV18 and TRBJ2-1, with D hard to call. CDR1 KGHSH and CDR2 LQKENI come from the germline V gene. V lost 5 bases to trimming and J lost 8 bases, with 7 bases between them. The CDR3 consists of 11 residues. CDR3: CASSVRDEQFF. CDR3 nucleotides: TGTGCCAGCTCAGTTAGGGATGAGCAGTTCTTC.

Of note for this clone: Being one base from a much bigger clone, this may be a read error. The gene calls are TRBV28 and TRBJ1-2, with unresolved D. Germline CDR1 reads MDHEN; CDR2 reads SYDVKM. V lost 4 bases and J 0 bases, leaving 3 bases between the germline ends. The CDR3 contains 12 residues. The CDR3: CASSSPNYGYTF. The CDR3 nucleotides are TGTGCCAGCAGTTCCCCTAACTATGGCTACACCTTC.

This clone was picked up a small number of times. The junction shows a germline mismatch at one end, possibly a read error. The V gene is TRBV7-2, the J gene TRBJ2-3; 7 bases align to TRBD1. Germline lookup yields CDR1 SGHTA and CDR2 FQGNSA. The CDR3 has 14 residues. CDR3 nucleotide sequence: TGCGCCAGCAGCAAGGACAGGACCTCCGGTACGCAGTATTTT. Translating it yields CASSKDRTSGTQYF.

V usage is TRBV18 and J usage is TRBJ2-1, with D perhaps matching TRBD1 (5 bases). Germline CDR1 reads KGHSH; CDR2 reads LQKENI. V lost 6 bases to trimming and J lost 8 bases, with 14 bases between them. The CDR3 runs 13 residues. As DNA, the CDR3 is TGTGCCAGCTCCCAGGGCGCCCAGGATGAGCAGTTCTTC. It encodes CASSQGAQDEQFF.

This clone was recorded many times. The V gene is TRBV6-6, the J gene TRBJ1-4; perhaps TRBD1 as D (6 bases). Trimming removed 5 bases at V and 4 bases at J, with 11 bases between. The CDR3 covers 14 residues. Looked up from germline, CDR1 is MNHNY and CDR2 is SVGAGI (reference sequence). The CDR3 is CASSQGQYNEKLFF. CDR3 nucleotides: TGTGCCAGCAGTCAAGGACAGTATAATGAAAAACTGTTTTTT.

This clone has ten or more counts. The chain combines TRBV5-1 with TRBJ2-6, with D possibly matching TRBD1 (6 bases). Germline V gene lookup returns CDR1 SGHRS and CDR2 YFSETQ. CDR3 length: 19 amino acids. V was trimmed by 4 bases and J by 0 bases, leaving 20 bases between them. Written as DNA, the CDR3 is TGCGCCAGCAGCCATAGAACAGGGTATGGATCCTCTGGGGCCAACGTCCTGACTTTC. It codes for CASSHRTGYGSSGANVLTF.

This clone was detected only a few times. The chain recombines TRBV4-2 with TRBJ2-7; 12 bases map to TRBD2. The CDR3 is 17 residues long. Germline loops: CDR1 LGHNA, CDR2 YNFKEQ. The J segment lost 0 bases and the V segment lost 5 bases, leaving 8 bases of the junction unmatched. The CDR3 nucleotides are TGTGCCAGCAGCGGAGGACTAGCGGGAACGTCCTCCTACGAGCAGTACTTC. This sequence encodes CASSGGLAGTSSYEQYF.

As for this clone: This sample also contains other DNA sequences that code for the same CDR3. The CDR3 is CASSPGQGASSGSNQPQHF. The CDR3 DNA reads as TGCGCCAGCAGCCCGGGACAGGGGGCAAGCTCGGGTAGCAATCAGCCCCAGCATTTT. The chain joins TRBV5-1 to TRBJ1-5, with TRBD1 matching 12 bases. V lost 4 bases, J lost 0 bases, and 11 bases stayed unmatched. CDR1 and CDR2 (germline): SGHRS, YFSETQ. The CDR3 runs to 19 residues.

There are a few counts of this clone. Other DNA sequences in this sample translate to the same CDR3. The genes are TRBV7-2 and TRBJ2-1; D is unresolved. The CDR3 is made up of 13 amino acids. V was cut by 1 base and J by 3 bases, with 4 bases left in between. CDR1 SGHTA and CDR2 FQGNSA come from the germline V gene. CDR3 in DNA: TGTGCCAGCAGCTTAGACAGCTACAATGAGCAGTTCTTC. Translation: CASSLDSYNEQFF.

This chain joins TRBV10-1 and TRBJ2-3; possible D gene TRBD2, 5 bases. This CDR3 comprises 16 residues. Germline values: CDR1 WNHNN, CDR2 SYGVQD (reference sequence). Deletions cut 2 bases from V and 3 bases from J, with 15 bases between. The CDR3 DNA reads as TGCGCCAGCAGTGAGGCGTCCGGGGTAGTGACAGATACGCAGTATTTT. Residues: CASSEASGVVTDTQYF.

The CDR3 loop is CASSFEANSGTQYF. CDR3 coding DNA: TGTGCCAGCAGTTTCGAAGCCAATTCAGGGACCCAGTACTTC. The rearrangement links TRBV27 to TRBJ2-5, with no clear D. The V gene's germline CDR1 is MNHEY and CDR2 SMNVEV (reference sequence). The CDR3 loop spans 14 amino acids. Trimming removed 3 bases at V and 7 bases at J, with 15 bases between.

In this sample, this clone turned up a few times. The rearrangement links TRBV9 to TRBJ1-2, with D perhaps matching TRBD1 (5 bases). The CDR3 has 13 amino acids. Trimming took 2 bases from V and 8 from J, leaving 13 bases between them. The V gene's germline CDR1 is SGDLS and CDR2 YYNGEE. CDR3 region: CASSVPGRDGYTF. CDR3 DNA sequence: TGTGCCAGCAGCGTCCCAGGGAGGGACGGCTACACCTTC.

The CDR3 spells CASSVAETQYF. CDR3 coding DNA: TGTGCCAGCAGCGTAGCAGAGACCCAGTACTTC. The V gene is TRBV9, the J gene TRBJ2-5; unclear D gene. V shed 0 bases and J shed 4 bases, with 1 base lying between them. Looked up from germline, CDR1 is SGDLS and CDR2 is YYNGEE. The CDR3 loop spans 11 amino acids.

The chain has TRBV19 and TRBJ2-1; D may be TRBD2 (7 bases). Germline assignment: CDR1 LNHDA and CDR2 SQIVND (reference sequence). The CDR3 totals 17 residues. V was clipped by 9 bases and J by 0 bases, with 21 bases between them. In DNA form, the CDR3 reads TGTGCCAGCACCCGGAGGGGGGGACCCTTCTCCTACAATGAGCAGTTCTTC. This codes for CASTRRGGPFSYNEQFF.